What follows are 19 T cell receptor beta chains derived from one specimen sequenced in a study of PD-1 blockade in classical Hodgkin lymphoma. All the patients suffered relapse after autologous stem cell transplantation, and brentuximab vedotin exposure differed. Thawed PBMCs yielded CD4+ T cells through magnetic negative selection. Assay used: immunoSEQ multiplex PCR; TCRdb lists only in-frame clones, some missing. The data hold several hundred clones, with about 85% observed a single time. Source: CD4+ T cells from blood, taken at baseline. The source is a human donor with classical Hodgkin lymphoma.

The CDR3: CASSRGGGNTIYF. CDR3 DNA sequence: TGCGCCAGCAGCCGCGGAGGTGGAAACACCATATATTTT. The V gene is TRBV4-1, the J gene TRBJ1-3; no clear D. Germline V gives CDR1 MGHRA, CDR2 YSYEKL. Trimming stripped 4 bases from V and 3 bases from J, with 7 bases between. The CDR3 spans 13 residues.

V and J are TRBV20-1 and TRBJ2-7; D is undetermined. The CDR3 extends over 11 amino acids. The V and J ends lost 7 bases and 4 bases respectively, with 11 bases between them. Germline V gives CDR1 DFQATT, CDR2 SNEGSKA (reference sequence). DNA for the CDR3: TGCAGTGTACTTACTCAATACGAGCAGTACTTC. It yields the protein CSVLTQYEQYF.

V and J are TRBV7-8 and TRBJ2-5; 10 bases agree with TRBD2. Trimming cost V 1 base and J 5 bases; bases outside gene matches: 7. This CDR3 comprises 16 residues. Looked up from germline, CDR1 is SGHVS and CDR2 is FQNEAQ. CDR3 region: CASSLGILAGAETQYF. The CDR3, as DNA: TGTGCCAGCAGCTTAGGTATCCTAGCGGGGGCCGAGACCCAGTACTTC.

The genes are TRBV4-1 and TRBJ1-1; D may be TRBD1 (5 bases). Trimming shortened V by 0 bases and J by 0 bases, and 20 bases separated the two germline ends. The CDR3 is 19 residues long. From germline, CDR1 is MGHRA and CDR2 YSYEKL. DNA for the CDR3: TGCGCCAGCAGCCAAGATCGAGGAGGGGCGGATCATCTGAACACTGAAGCTTTCTTT. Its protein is CASSQDRGGADHLNTEAFF.

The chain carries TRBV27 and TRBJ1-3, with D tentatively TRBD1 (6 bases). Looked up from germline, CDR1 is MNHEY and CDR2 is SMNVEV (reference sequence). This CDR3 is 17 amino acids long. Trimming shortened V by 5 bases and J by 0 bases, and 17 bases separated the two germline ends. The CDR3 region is CASSPSVGASSGNTIYF. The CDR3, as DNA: TGTGCCAGCAGTCCCTCCGTGGGGGCATCCTCTGGAAACACCATATATTTT.

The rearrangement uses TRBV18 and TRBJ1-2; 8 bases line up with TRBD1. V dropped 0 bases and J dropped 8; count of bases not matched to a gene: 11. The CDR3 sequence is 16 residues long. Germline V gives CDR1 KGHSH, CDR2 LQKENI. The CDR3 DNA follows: TGTGCCAGCTCACCACCGATCGGCCAGGGGGCGAGGGGCTACACCTTC. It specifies CASSPPIGQGARGYTF.

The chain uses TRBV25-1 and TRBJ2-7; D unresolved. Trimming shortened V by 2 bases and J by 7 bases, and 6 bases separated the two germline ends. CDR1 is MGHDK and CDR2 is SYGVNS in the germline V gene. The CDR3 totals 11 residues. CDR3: CASSEIGEQYF. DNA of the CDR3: TGTGCCAGCAGTGAAATCGGGGAGCAGTACTTC.

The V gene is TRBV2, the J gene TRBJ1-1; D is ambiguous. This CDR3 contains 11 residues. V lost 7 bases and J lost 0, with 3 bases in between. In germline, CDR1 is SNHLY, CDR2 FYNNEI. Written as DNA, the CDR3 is TGTGCCAGCACCTTGAACACTGAAGCTTTCTTT. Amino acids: CASTLNTEAFF.

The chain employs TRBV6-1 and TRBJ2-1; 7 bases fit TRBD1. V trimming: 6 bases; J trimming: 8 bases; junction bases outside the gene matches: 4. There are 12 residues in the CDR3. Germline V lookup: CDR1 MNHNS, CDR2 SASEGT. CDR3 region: CASSRQGYEQFF. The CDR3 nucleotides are TGTGCCAGCAGCCGACAGGGCTATGAGCAGTTCTTC.

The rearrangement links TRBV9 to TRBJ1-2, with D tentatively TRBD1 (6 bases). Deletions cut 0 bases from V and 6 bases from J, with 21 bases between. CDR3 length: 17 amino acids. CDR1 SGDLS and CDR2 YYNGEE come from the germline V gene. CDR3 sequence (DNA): TGTGCCAGCAGCGTAGGAGGGACGTCAAGGGGGTCCGATGGCTACACCTTC. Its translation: CASSVGGTSRGSDGYTF.

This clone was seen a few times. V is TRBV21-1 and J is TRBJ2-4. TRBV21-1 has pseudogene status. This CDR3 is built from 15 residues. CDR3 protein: CASRLLQQRKNIQYF. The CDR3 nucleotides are TGTGCCAGCAGACTACTACAGCAAAGAAAAAACATTCAGTACTTC.

CDR3 bases: TGTGCCAGCAGTGAAAGCCCCTGGAGACTAGCGGGAGTCGGCTACAATGAGCAGTTCTTC. Protein product: CASSESPWRLAGVGYNEQFF. The gene calls are TRBV2 and TRBJ2-1; TRBD2 matches at 12 bases. The CDR3 is 20 amino acids. V lost 2 bases and J lost 3; bases outside the gene matches: 14. CDR1 and CDR2 from the germline V gene are SNHLY and FYNNEI.

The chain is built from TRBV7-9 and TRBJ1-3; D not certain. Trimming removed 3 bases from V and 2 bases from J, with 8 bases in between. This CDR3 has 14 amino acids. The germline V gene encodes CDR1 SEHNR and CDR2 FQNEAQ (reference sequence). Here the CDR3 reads CASSLAGAGNTIYF. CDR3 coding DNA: TGTGCCAGCAGCTTGGCCGGGGCTGGAAACACCATATATTTT.

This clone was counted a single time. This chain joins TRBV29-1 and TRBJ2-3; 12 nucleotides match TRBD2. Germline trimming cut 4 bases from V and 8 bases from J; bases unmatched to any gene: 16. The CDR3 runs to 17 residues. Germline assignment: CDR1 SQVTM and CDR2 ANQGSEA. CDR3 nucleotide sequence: TGCAGCGTTGGATCGGGGCTAGCGGGGGGGCAGACGGTTACGCAGTATTTT. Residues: CSVGSGLAGGQTVTQYF.

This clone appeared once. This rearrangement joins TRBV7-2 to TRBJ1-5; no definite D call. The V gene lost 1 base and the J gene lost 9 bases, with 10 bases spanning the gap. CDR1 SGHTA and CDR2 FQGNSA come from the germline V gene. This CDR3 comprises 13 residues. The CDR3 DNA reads TGTGCCAGCAGCTTAGAATCCTTTGGGCCCCAGCATTTT. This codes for CASSLESFGPQHF.

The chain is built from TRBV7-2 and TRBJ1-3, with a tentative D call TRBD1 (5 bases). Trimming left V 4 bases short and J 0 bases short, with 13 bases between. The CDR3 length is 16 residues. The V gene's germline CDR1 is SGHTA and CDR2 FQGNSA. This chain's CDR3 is CASSSGQPNSGNTIYF. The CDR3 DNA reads TGTGCCAGCAGCTCTGGACAACCTAACTCTGGAAACACCATATATTTT.

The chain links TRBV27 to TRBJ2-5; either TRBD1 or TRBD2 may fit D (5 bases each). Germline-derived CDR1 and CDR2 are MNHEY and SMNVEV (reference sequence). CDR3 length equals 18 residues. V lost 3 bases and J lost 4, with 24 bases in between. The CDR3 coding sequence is TGTGCCAGCAGTTTGATTCCCCCCGGGACGGTTAAAGGAGAGACCCAGTACTTC. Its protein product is CASSLIPPGTVKGETQYF.

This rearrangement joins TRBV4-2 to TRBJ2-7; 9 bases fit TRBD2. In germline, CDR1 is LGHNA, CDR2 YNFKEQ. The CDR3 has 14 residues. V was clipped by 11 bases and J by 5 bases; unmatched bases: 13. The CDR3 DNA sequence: TGTGCCGACTCCGTAGCGGGGGAACTGGACGAGCAGTACTTC. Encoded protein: CADSVAGELDEQYF.

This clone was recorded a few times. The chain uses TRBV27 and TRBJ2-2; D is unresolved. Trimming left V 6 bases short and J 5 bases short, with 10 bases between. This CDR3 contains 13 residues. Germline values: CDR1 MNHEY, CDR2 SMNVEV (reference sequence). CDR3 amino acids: CASRPRKTGELFF. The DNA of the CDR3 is TGTGCCAGCAGGCCTAGGAAGACCGGGGAGCTGTTTTTT.